What follows are 27 T cell receptor beta chains derived from one specimen sequenced in a study of T-cell reconstitution after alpha-beta-depleted transplantation in children. Preparation of the TCRbeta library was carried out with unique molecular identifiers. TCRdb re-derived calls from the PCR reads in MiXCR, one entry per CDR3 protein. The sample carries about 540,000 distinct CDR3 sequences, around 20% recorded once. The specimen comprised PBMCs from the stem cell graft donor, sampled from the stem cell graft. The receptors shown here come from a human donor who donated a stem cell graft to a child with acute lymphoblastic leukemia.

This clonotype was counted a few times. V and J are TRBV19 and TRBJ2-1; tentatively, D is TRBD1 (8 bases). Trimming cost V 4 bases and J 4 bases, with 11 bases left between them. The germline V gene encodes CDR1 LNHDA and CDR2 SQIVND (reference sequence). This CDR3 region has 14 residues. CDR3 in DNA: TGTGCCAGTAGTAACAGGGGGGGTTACAATGAGCAGTTCTTC. Protein sequence: CASSNRGGYNEQFF.

V and J are TRBV7-9 and TRBJ2-5; 7 bases fit TRBD2. CDR1 and CDR2 from the germline V gene are SEHNR and FQNEAQ (reference sequence). This CDR3 region has 14 residues. V lost 6 bases and J lost 2; bases outside the gene matches: 6. CDR3: CASRASGVQETQYF. CDR3 nucleotide sequence: TGTGCCAGCAGGGCTAGCGGAGTACAAGAGACCCAGTACTTC.

The sample holds a few counts of this clonotype. The chain joins TRBV12-3 or TRBV12-4 to TRBJ2-5; D is possibly TRBD1 or TRBD2 (5 bases each). This CDR3 is built from 13 residues. V lost 7 bases, J lost 3 bases, and 12 bases lay in between. CDR3 nucleotides: TGTGCCAGCACCCCTTTGGGGGAAGAGACCCAGTACTTC. The encoded protein is CASTPLGEETQYF.

V gene TRBV28 combines with J gene TRBJ2-7; D not resolved. Germline V gives CDR1 MDHEN, CDR2 SYDVKM. The CDR3 runs to 14 residues. Deletions cut 8 bases from V and 0 bases from J, with 14 bases between. The CDR3 DNA is TGTGCCAGCTACTCAGGCTCGTCCTCCTACGAGCAGTACTTC. It codes for CASYSGSSSYEQYF.

This rearrangement joins TRBV10-3 to TRBJ2-7, with D possibly being TRBD1 (6 bases). This CDR3 is built from 16 residues. Trimming pared 3 bases from V and 2 bases from J, leaving 17 bases between. CDR1 and CDR2 from the germline V gene are ENHRY and SYGVKD. This CDR3 reads CAISEEDRTATYEQYF. In DNA, the CDR3 is TGTGCCATCAGTGAAGAGGATCGGACAGCGACCTACGAGCAGTACTTC.

This chain links TRBV7-9 with TRBJ2-7, with TRBD1 identical over 8 bases. The CDR3 runs to 15 residues. CDR1 and CDR2 (germline): SEHNR, FQNEAQ (reference sequence). V lost 1 base to trimming and J lost 3 bases; unmatched junction nucleotides: 5. CDR3 sequence reads: CASSLVTGESYEQYF. The CDR3 nucleotides read TGTGCCAGCAGCTTAGTGACAGGGGAGAGCTACGAGCAGTACTTC.

The chain is built from TRBV7-9 and TRBJ2-7, with 8 bases identical to TRBD1. Germline trimming cut 6 bases from V and 3 bases from J; bases unmatched to any gene: 10. Germline CDR1 reads SEHNR; CDR2 reads FQNEAQ (reference sequence). The length of the CDR3 is 15 residues. The CDR3 region has the DNA TGTGCCAGCAGTTCGGGACAGGACCTCAGCTACGAGCAGTACTTC. It translates to CASSSGQDLSYEQYF.

V and J are TRBV27 and TRBJ2-1; no reliable D call. Trimming pared 1 base from V and 6 bases from J, leaving 16 bases between. Germline V gene data show CDR1 as MNHEY and CDR2 as SMNVEV (reference sequence). This CDR3 is built from 16 residues. DNA for the CDR3: TGTGCCAGCAGTTTATATGCATCATCAGGCGGCAATGAGCAGTTCTTC. Translated: CASSLYASSGGNEQFF.

This clonotype was seen only a few times. The chain joins TRBV5-1 to TRBJ2-7; TRBD1 is a possible D gene (7 bases). This CDR3 has 13 residues. Germline V CDR1 and CDR2: SGHRS, YFSETQ. Deletions cut 3 bases from V and 5 bases from J, with 12 bases between. Here the CDR3 reads CASSWRGRDEQYF. Written as DNA, the CDR3 is TGCGCCAGCAGCTGGAGGGGGCGCGACGAGCAGTACTTC. Filled out from reference TRBV5-1 and TRBJ2-7, the complete variable domain reads KAGVTQTPRYLIKTRGQQVTLSCSPISGHRSVSWYQQTPGQGLQFLFEYFSETQRNKGNFPGRFSGRQFSNSRSEMNVSTLELGDSALYLCASSWRGRDEQYFGPGTRLTVT.

This clonotype showed up just a few times. The chain has TRBV5-1 and TRBJ2-3; 8 nucleotides line up with TRBD2. From germline, CDR1 is SGHRS and CDR2 YFSETQ. The junction had 19 bases not matched to a gene; V was cut back by 3 bases and J by 1 base. The CDR3 has 20 residues. Written as DNA, the CDR3 is TGCGCCAGCAGCTCTCGCCCATTGGGGGTACTAGCGGAGCGCACAGATACGCAGTATTTT. Protein sequence: CASSSRPLGVLAERTDTQYF.

This clonotype was found a few times. This chain joins TRBV5-1 and TRBJ2-5, with TRBD2 matching 9 bases. The V gene end was trimmed by 3 bases and the J gene end by 5 bases; junction bases not matched to a gene: 11. The V gene's germline CDR1 is SGHRS and CDR2 YFSETQ. The CDR3 has 16 amino acids. For the CDR3, the DNA is TGCGCCAGCAGCTCAATTCGGACTAGCGCGGAGGAGACCCAGTACTTC. This translates into CASSSIRTSAEETQYF.

The chain links TRBV20-1 to TRBJ1-1; 8 positions match TRBD1. CDR1 and CDR2 (germline): DFQATT, SNEGSKA (reference sequence). Trimming cost V 5 bases and J 7 bases; bases outside gene matches: 12. This CDR3 contains 14 residues. DNA for the CDR3: TGCAGTGCTTTAAGACAGGGGCTTTTGATTGAAGCTTTCTTT. This gives the protein CSALRQGLLIEAFF.

This clonotype has a handful of counts. The chain has TRBV12-3 or TRBV12-4 and TRBJ2-1; D call uncertain. The CDR3 is 12 amino acids. Trimming stripped 3 bases from V and 9 bases from J, with 9 bases between. The CDR3 loop is CASSFGPPEQFF. CDR3 nucleotide sequence: TGTGCCAGCAGTTTTGGTCCCCCTGAGCAGTTCTTC.

This chain connects TRBV12-3 or TRBV12-4 to TRBJ1-4; TRBD1 might be the D (5 bases). Trimming shortened V by 6 bases and J by 8 bases, and 10 bases separated the two germline ends. This CDR3 is built from 12 residues. This chain's CDR3 is CASRLTGEKLFF. The CDR3 DNA sequence: TGTGCCAGCAGGCTTACAGGAGAAAAACTGTTTTTT.

This clonotype was observed a few times. This rearrangement joins TRBV5-5 to TRBJ1-1, with no clear D. Germline CDR1 and CDR2: SGHKS and YYEKEE (reference sequence). Trimming pared 1 base from V and 4 bases from J, leaving 11 bases between. This CDR3 has 14 amino acids. The CDR3 bases are TGTGCCAGCAGCTTGAGAGATATCGGCACTGAAGCTTTCTTT. Translating it yields CASSLRDIGTEAFF.

Many counts were recorded for this clonotype. The chain couples TRBV29-1 to TRBJ2-1, with TRBD2 matching over 9 bases. This CDR3 is 17 amino acids long. The V segment lost 7 bases and the J segment 9 bases; nucleotides outside the gene matches: 22. Germline CDR1 is SQVTM and CDR2 is ANQGSEA. CDR3 in amino acids: CSAARTLGREGLGEQFF. The CDR3 coding sequence is TGCAGCGCCGCCAGGACCCTAGGGCGGGAGGGACTTGGTGAGCAGTTCTTC.

The V gene is TRBV5-1, the J gene TRBJ1-1; D perhaps matches TRBD1 (5 bases). Between the trimmed V and J ends, which lost 7 bases and 1 base, there was a span of 17 bases. The CDR3 has 15 residues. Germline V gives CDR1 SGHRS, CDR2 YFSETQ. CDR3 nucleotides: TGCGCCAGCGTGATGGTGGGGGGACCGAACACTGAAGCTTTCTTT. Protein: CASVMVGGPNTEAFF.

Only a few counts were recorded for this clonotype. J is TRBJ2-3 and V is TRBV4-2; TRBD2 agrees at 7 bases. The CDR3 length is 14 residues. CDR1 LGHNA and CDR2 YNFKEQ come from the germline V gene. J lost 5 bases, V lost 4 bases, and 6 bases had no gene match. DNA for the CDR3: TGTGCCAGCAGCCGGCGGGAGTTGTTAGATACGCAGTATTTT. This encodes CASSRRELLDTQYF.

This clonotype has just a few counts. This chain joins TRBV20-1 and TRBJ2-1; TRBD2 matches 10 bases. The V gene's germline CDR1 is DFQATT and CDR2 SNEGSKA (reference sequence). The CDR3 has 15 residues. V shed 0 bases and J 7 bases; nucleotides not matched to a gene: 6. Written as DNA, the CDR3 is TGCAGTGCTAGAGATCGGACTAGCGGAAGGAATGAGCAGTTCTTC. This translates into CSARDRTSGRNEQFF.

The sample holds a few counts of this clonotype. The rearrangement uses TRBV7-9 and TRBJ2-3, with D possibly TRBD1 on 6 matching bases. Germline assignment: CDR1 SEHNR and CDR2 FQNEAQ (reference sequence). V was pared by 1 base and J by 3 bases, with 11 bases between. There are 15 residues in the CDR3. CDR3 bases: TGTGCCAGCAGCTTAGGGACAGCCCTAACAGATACGCAGTATTTT. As protein: CASSLGTALTDTQYF.

J is TRBJ2-1 and V is TRBV20-1; no firm D call. CDR3 length: 15 residues. V lost 1 base to trimming and J lost 2 bases, with 12 bases between them. The germline gives CDR1 DFQATT, CDR2 SNEGSKA (reference sequence). CDR3 sequence (DNA): TGCAGTGCTAGAGCGATCTCTTCCCCCTACAATGAGCAGTTCTTC. This sequence encodes CSARAISSPYNEQFF.

This clonotype was detected only a few times. The chain recombines TRBV5-1 with TRBJ2-1; 8 bases match TRBD2. The CDR3 has 18 amino acids. V gave up 0 bases and J gave up 5 bases; unmatched junction bases: 13. Germline V CDR1 and CDR2: SGHRS, YFSETQ. DNA for the CDR3: TGCGCCAGCAGCTTGGTCACTAGCGGTCTACTCTGGGACAATGAGCAGTTCTTC. Translated: CASSLVTSGLLWDNEQFF.

This chain links TRBV7-3 with TRBJ2-7; a weak D match, TRBD2 (6 bases). Germline CDR1 SGHTA, CDR2 FQGTGA. Trimming stripped 2 bases from V and 7 bases from J, with 15 bases between. This CDR3 is 14 amino acids long. The CDR3 region is CASSLDGRSGEQYF. The DNA of the CDR3 is TGTGCCAGCAGCTTAGACGGGAGAAGTGGAGAGCAGTACTTC.

The rearrangement uses TRBV5-1 and TRBJ2-1, with TRBD2 identical over 10 bases. Trimming at V came to 7 bases and at J to 4 bases, leaving 8 bases not matched to a gene. Germline CDR1 and CDR2: SGHRS and YFSETQ. The CDR3 has 15 residues. Here the CDR3 reads CASAKTSGVYNEQFF. The CDR3 DNA sequence: TGCGCCAGCGCAAAAACTAGCGGGGTTTACAATGAGCAGTTCTTC.

The sample holds a few counts of this clonotype. This chain joins TRBV7-6 and TRBJ1-1; D is undetermined. The CDR3 runs to 16 residues. Germline lookup yields CDR1 SGHVS and CDR2 FNYEAQ. V dropped 4 bases and J dropped 0 bases, with 15 bases sitting between them. CDR3 DNA sequence: TGTGCCAGCAGCTCACGGGAAGCCGGGATGAACACTGAAGCTTTCTTT. It is translated as CASSSREAGMNTEAFF.

This clonotype is a singleton in its sample. The rearrangement uses TRBV13 and TRBJ2-3; D is perhaps TRBD2 (6 bases). Deletions cut 10 bases from V and 1 base from J, with 9 bases between. Germline V gene sequence: CDR1 PRHDT, CDR2 FYEKMQ (reference sequence). The CDR3 is 12 amino acids. The CDR3 DNA reads as TGTGCCACTTCGGGAGGCACAGATACGCAGTATTTT. Its translation is CATSGGTDTQYF.

The table lists this clonotype with a few counts. The chain couples TRBV20-1 to TRBJ1-5; 7 bases line up with TRBD1. The CDR3 consists of 16 residues. Germline V lookup: CDR1 DFQATT, CDR2 SNEGSKA (reference sequence). V shed 5 bases, J shed 5 bases, and the junction held 15 bases outside the gene matches. CDR3 nucleotides: TGCAGTGCTGGGGACCCAGGGACAGCAAGGTATCAGCCCCAGCATTTT. Its translation: CSAGDPGTARYQPQHF.